Many counts were recorded for the clone carrying this T cell receptor (beta chain). The antigen is not known. Isolation per sample recovered at least 7 million PBMCs. Total RNA, at least 5.5 micrograms per sample, was extracted from PBMCs. This entry comes from a study of blood T cells in healthy people across ages. General study findings and limits: Greater diversity and more naive CD4+ cells were seen in long-lived donors than in aged donors. Naive T cell percentage and TCR beta diversity correlated strongly.

The use of a sample-barcoded 5' primer and a J-beta primer mix characterized a second PCR of roughly 6 to 11 cycles. TCRdb re-derived calls from the 5' RACE reads in MiXCR, one entry per CDR3 protein. The table has some 1.5 million distinct CDR3 sequences, 28% seen once. The sequencing input was blood. The TCR comes from a woman in her 30s in good health.

Here the CDR3 DNA reads TGTGCCAGCAGCGGAGGCATCTATAGGGGGCGGGAGACCCAGTACTTC. This translates into CASSGGIYRGRETQYF. The rearrangement uses TRBV9 and TRBJ2-5; 7 bases are shared with TRBD1. CDR3 size: 16 residues. The germline CDR1 and CDR2 sequences are SGDLS and YYNGEE. V lost 3 bases and J lost 5; bases outside the gene matches: 13.